This T cell receptor beta chain appears in the sequencing data of a study of T cell responses to AZD1222 COVID-19 vaccine. Here immunoSEQ multiplex PCR was the method, and the copy in TCRdb shows in-frame clones only, minus some. The table includes 110,000 to 150,000 clones, 85% to 95% detected once. Regarding this clone: Its antigen is not identified.

Study-level results: The reported proportion of spike-specific TCRs targeting unmutated variant regions was nearly half. Vaccine-related CD4 TCRs covered spike, predominating at 160-218 and 743-854.

Per germline, CDR1 SEHNR and CDR2 FQNEAQ (reference sequence). Between the trimmed V and J ends, which lost 1 base and 7 bases, there was a span of 7 bases. The length of the CDR3 is 12 residues. Sequenced material: peripheral blood, taken on day 0 of AZD1222 vaccination. The J gene is TRBJ1-1, the V gene TRBV7-9; D ambiguous. The TCR originated in an adult in good health. The CDR3 spells CASSLVHSEAFF. In DNA, the CDR3 is TGTGCCAGCAGCTTAGTACACAGTGAAGCTTTCTTT.